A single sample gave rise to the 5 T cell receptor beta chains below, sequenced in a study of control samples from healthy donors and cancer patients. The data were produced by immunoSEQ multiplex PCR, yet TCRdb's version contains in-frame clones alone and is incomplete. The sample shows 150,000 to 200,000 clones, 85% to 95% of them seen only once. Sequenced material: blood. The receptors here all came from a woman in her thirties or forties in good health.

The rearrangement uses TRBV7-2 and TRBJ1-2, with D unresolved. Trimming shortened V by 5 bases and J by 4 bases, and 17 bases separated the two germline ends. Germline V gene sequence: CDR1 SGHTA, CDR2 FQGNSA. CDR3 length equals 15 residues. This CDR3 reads CASSPIVTVPYGYTF. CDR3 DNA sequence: TGTGCCAGCAGCCCCATAGTAACGGTCCCCTATGGCTACACCTTC.

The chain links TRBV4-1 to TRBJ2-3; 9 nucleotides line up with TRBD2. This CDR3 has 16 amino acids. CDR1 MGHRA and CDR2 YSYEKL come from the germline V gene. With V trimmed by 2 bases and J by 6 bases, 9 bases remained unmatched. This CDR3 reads CASSQRGSGGRDTQYF. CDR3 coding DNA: TGCGCCAGCAGCCAACGGGGTAGCGGGGGACGGGATACGCAGTATTTT.

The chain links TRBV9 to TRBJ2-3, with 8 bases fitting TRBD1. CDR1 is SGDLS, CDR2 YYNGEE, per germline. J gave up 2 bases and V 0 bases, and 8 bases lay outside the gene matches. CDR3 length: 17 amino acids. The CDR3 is CASSVGRQGLFTDTQYF. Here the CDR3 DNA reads TGTGCCAGCAGCGTAGGGCGACAGGGGCTTTTCACAGATACGCAGTATTTT.

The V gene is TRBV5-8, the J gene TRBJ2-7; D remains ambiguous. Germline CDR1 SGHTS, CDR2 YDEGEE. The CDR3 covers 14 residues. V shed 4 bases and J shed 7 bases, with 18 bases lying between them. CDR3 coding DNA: TGTGCCAGCAGCCCGCGTGAAGCCCTGGGGGAGCAGTACTTC. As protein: CASSPREALGEQYF.

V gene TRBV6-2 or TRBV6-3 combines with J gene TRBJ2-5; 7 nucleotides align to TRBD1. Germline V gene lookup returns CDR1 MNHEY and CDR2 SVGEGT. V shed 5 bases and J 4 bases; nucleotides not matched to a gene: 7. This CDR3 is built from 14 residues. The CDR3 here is CASSPGQARETQYF. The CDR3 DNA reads TGTGCCAGCAGTCCCGGACAGGCCCGAGAGACCCAGTACTTC.